Listed here are 17 T cell receptor beta chains from one sample, sequenced in a study of blood T cell repertoires in COVID-19. Profiling relied on immunoSEQ multiplex PCR, and the TCRdb table lists in-frame clones only, not all of them. The data contain fewer than 200,000 clones, about 85% of them singletons. The sequenced sample consisted of peripheral blood. These receptors all come from a man between 60 and 70 years old who had recovered from COVID-19.

The chain combines TRBV18 with TRBJ2-2, with D hard to call. V was shortened by 0 bases and J by 1 base, with 6 bases between the two germline ends. From germline, CDR1 is KGHSH and CDR2 LQKENI. The CDR3 is 15 residues long. CDR3 DNA: TGTGCCAGCTCACCACCGTCACAGAACACCGGGGAGCTGTTTTTT. This translates into CASSPPSQNTGELFF.

The genes are TRBV6-2 or TRBV6-3 and TRBJ2-3, with 12 positions matching TRBD2. V gave up 5 bases and J gave up 3 bases; unmatched junction bases: 6. This CDR3 has 16 amino acids. Germline loops: CDR1 MNHEY, CDR2 SVGEGT. CDR3 protein: CASSARLAGETDTQYF. The CDR3 DNA reads TGTGCCAGCAGTGCACGACTAGCGGGGGAGACAGATACGCAGTATTTT.

CDR3 in amino acids: CASSFWTGEAFF. The CDR3 DNA reads as TGTGCCAGCAGCTTCTGGACGGGAGAAGCTTTCTTT. This chain joins TRBV13 and TRBJ1-1; no firm D call. V dropped 3 bases and J dropped 8 bases, with 10 bases sitting between them. The CDR3 contains 12 residues. Germline CDR1 and CDR2: PRHDT and FYEKMQ (reference sequence).

This chain links TRBV4-2 with TRBJ1-2; D remains unclear. CDR3 length: 15 amino acids. CDR1 is LGHNA, CDR2 YNFKEQ, per germline. Trimming took 0 bases from V and 13 from J, leaving 21 bases between them. CDR3 in amino acids: CASSQDSSRPGWLTF. DNA of the CDR3: TGTGCCAGCAGCCAAGATTCTAGCAGACCCGGTTGGCTCACCTTC.

The chain joins TRBV9 to TRBJ1-3; no firm D call. This CDR3 has 13 residues. CDR1 and CDR2 (germline): SGDLS, YYNGEE. Trimming removed 7 bases from V and 2 bases from J, with 10 bases in between. The CDR3 region has the DNA TGTGCCAGCGAGGGAACCCCTGGAAACACCATATATTTT. Its translation: CASEGTPGNTIYF.

The V and J genes are TRBV9 and TRBJ1-3, with D possibly matching TRBD1 (6 bases). Germline V lookup: CDR1 SGDLS, CDR2 YYNGEE. V lost 4 bases and J 0 bases, leaving 11 bases between the germline ends. This CDR3 spans 15 amino acids. DNA of the CDR3: TGTGCCAGCAGCTCCCAGGGGTTCTCTGGAAACACCATATATTTT. Encoded protein: CASSSQGFSGNTIYF. Looking up the rest from reference TRBV9 and TRBJ1-3 gives the full variable domain: DSGVTQTPKHLITATGQRVTLRCSPRSGDLSVYWYQQSLDQGLQFLIQYYNGEERAKGNILERFSAQQFPDLHSELNLSSLELGDSALYFCASSSQGFSGNTIYFGEGSWLTVV.

This clone was observed a few times. The chain joins TRBV11-2 to TRBJ1-2; D unresolved. The germline V and J ends were trimmed by 3 bases and 6 bases, with 11 bases remaining between them. The CDR3 loop spans 13 amino acids. Germline CDR1 is SGHAT and CDR2 is FQNNGV. DNA of the CDR3: TGTGCCAGCAGCTTGTTGGCCGGGAATGGCTACACCTTC. Encoded protein: CASSLLAGNGYTF. The full variable domain, with the rest looked up from reference TRBV11-2 and TRBJ1-2, is EAGVAQSPRYKIIEKRQSVAFWCNPISGHATLYWYQQILGQGPKLLIQFQNNGVVDDSQLPKDRFSAERLKGVDSTLKIQPAKLEDSAVYLCASSLLAGNGYTFGSGTRLTVV.

Points on this clone: This specimen includes other DNA sequences encoding the same CDR3. V and J are TRBV15 and TRBJ2-7, with D maybe TRBD1 (6 bases). Germline lookup yields CDR1 LNHNV and CDR2 YYDKDF (reference sequence). The CDR3 has 14 residues. V lost 0 bases and J lost 4, with 10 bases in between. The CDR3 DNA sequence: TGTGCCACCAGCAGAGACAGCAGGGGTTACGAGCAGTACTTC. It translates to CATSRDSRGYEQYF.

The J gene is TRBJ2-5, the V gene TRBV29-1; TRBD2 matches at 9 bases. The CDR3 is 15 residues long. V shed 5 bases and J 1 base; nucleotides not matched to a gene: 8. CDR1 and CDR2 from the germline V gene are SQVTM and ANQGSEA. This CDR3 reads CSVSVSGGIQETQYF. CDR3 DNA sequence: TGCAGCGTTTCCGTTAGCGGGGGAATCCAAGAGACCCAGTACTTC.

CDR3 coding DNA: TGTGCCAGCAGCTCCCTGGGAGACAATGAGCAGTTCTTC. Translated, it gives CASSSLGDNEQFF. The chain recombines TRBV7-3 with TRBJ2-1, with a weak D call TRBD2 (5 bases). The V and J ends lost 4 bases and 5 bases respectively, with 9 bases between them. CDR3 length: 13 residues. The germline V gene encodes CDR1 SGHTA and CDR2 FQGTGA.

This chain links TRBV5-1 with TRBJ2-7; 9 positions agree with TRBD2. Trimming cost V 4 bases and J 5 bases; bases outside gene matches: 13. CDR1 and CDR2 (germline): SGHRS, YFSETQ. CDR3 length: 16 amino acids. CDR3 nucleotide sequence: TGCGCCAGCAGCCGACAGCGGGGGGCCCAGGGAAACGAGCAGTACTTC. Translation gives CASSRQRGAQGNEQYF.

Here the CDR3 reads CASSLVRRTEAFF. The CDR3 DNA sequence: TGTGCCAGCAGCTTGGTACGGCGGACTGAAGCTTTCTTT. The chain links TRBV5-5 to TRBJ1-1; unclear D gene. The CDR3 has 13 residues. With 0 bases removed from V and 5 bases from J, the gap between germline ends came to 8 bases. Germline V gives CDR1 SGHKS, CDR2 YYEKEE (reference sequence).

This sequence joins TRBV7-9 and TRBJ2-3, with a possible D match to TRBD2 (6 bases). The CDR3 runs to 15 residues. Germline CDR1 is SEHNR and CDR2 is FQNEAQ (reference sequence). V lost 5 bases to trimming and J lost 2 bases, with 14 bases between them. The CDR3 DNA follows: TGTGCCAGCAGCGCGAGACTAGAATCCACAGATACGCAGTATTTT. This gives the protein CASSARLESTDTQYF.

With regard to this clone: The sample contains more than one DNA sequence encoding this CDR3. V is TRBV19 and J is TRBJ1-1; D is ambiguous. This CDR3 is 15 amino acids long. Trimming took off 0 bases at V and 1 base at J, with 9 bases between the two ends. Germline CDR1 and CDR2: LNHDA and SQIVND (reference sequence). This CDR3 is CASSIDEAENTEAFF. Here the CDR3 DNA reads TGTGCCAGTAGTATAGATGAGGCAGAGAACACTGAAGCTTTCTTT.

The V gene is TRBV7-6, the J gene TRBJ2-5, with 9 nucleotides matching TRBD1. CDR3 size: 16 residues. J was trimmed by 5 bases and V by 1 base; bases with no gene match: 8. Germline assignment: CDR1 SGHVS and CDR2 FNYEAQ. CDR3 nucleotide sequence: TGTGCCAGCAGCTTAGAGGGGGACAGGGCACGGGAGACCCAGTACTTC. Translating gives CASSLEGDRARETQYF.

The genes are TRBV6-2 or TRBV6-3 and TRBJ1-1, with D perhaps matching TRBD1 (5 bases). The CDR3 runs 17 residues. V was trimmed by 2 bases and J by 5 bases, leaving 21 bases between them. Germline V gene lookup returns CDR1 MNHEY and CDR2 SVGEGT. The CDR3 nucleotides are TGTGCCAGCAGTTACGTTCGGGGGAGGGCTTCTCGTACTGAAGCTTTCTTT. Translation gives CASSYVRGRASRTEAFF.

V gene TRBV11-2 combines with J gene TRBJ2-6; the D gene is possibly TRBD1 (5 bases). Germline V gene lookup returns CDR1 SGHAT and CDR2 FQNNGV. CDR3 length: 13 amino acids. V was pared by 6 bases and J by 2 bases, with 5 bases between. In nucleotides, the CDR3 is TGTGCCAGCAGGACAGCTGGGGCCAACGTCCTGACTTTC. Protein product: CASRTAGANVLTF.